The 32 T cell receptor beta chains listed next were all sequenced from one sample in a study of CXCR3-negative and CXCR3-positive naive CD8 T cells. The libraries of TRB cDNA were prepared using 5' RACE with UMI labels. TCRdb re-called the 5' RACE reads; every CDR3 protein appears as one record, without DNA. The listing records tens of thousands of distinct CDR3 sequences. Sequenced material: naive CXCR3- CD8+ T cells from blood. Subset noted: CD45RO-CCR7+CD27+CD95- naive CD8+ T cells lacking CXCR3 (TNR3-). The receptors derive from a human donor in good health. Some clones in this sample may be carry-over from other donors' samples.

This rearrangement joins TRBV5-1 to TRBJ2-1; TCRdb indicates TRBD2, and absent DNA this call remains unverified. The CDR3 sequence is 17 residues long. Germline CDR1 reads SGHRS; CDR2 reads YFSETQ. The CDR3 reads CASSSGLGGTVHNEQFF.

The chain has TRBV2 and TRBJ2-2. Germline V CDR1 and CDR2: SNHLY, FYNNEI. The CDR3 extends over 11 amino acids. The CDR3: CASSEGGELFF.

The chain joins TRBV7-6 to TRBJ2-7; TCRdb outputs TRBD1, but without DNA this stays unchecked. From germline, CDR1 is SGHVS and CDR2 FNYEAQ. The CDR3 runs 14 residues. The CDR3 spells CASSFPQGGYEQYF.

The J gene is TRBJ2-1, the V gene TRBV28; there is no DNA to check the TCRdb D call of TRBD2. This CDR3 region has 15 residues. In germline, CDR1 is MDHEN, CDR2 SYDVKM. Here the CDR3 reads CASSFTSGGLYEQFF.

The chain has TRBV29-1 and TRBJ2-2; TCRdb's D call, TRBD1, is unchecked because there is no DNA. Germline CDR1 reads SQVTM; CDR2 reads ANQGSEA. The CDR3 is made up of 14 amino acids. Here the CDR3 reads CSVEQGANTGELFF.

The chain links TRBV6-5 to TRBJ2-7; TCRdb's D gene call, TRBD2, goes unchecked for lack of DNA. The V gene's germline CDR1 is MNHEY and CDR2 SVGAGI. This CDR3 is built from 19 residues. The chain's CDR3 is CASSSSGLAGGSVTYEQYF.

The V call is TRBV29-1, the J call TRBJ2-1; TCRdb picks TRBD1, but there is no DNA to check that call. The CDR3 length is 12 residues. Looked up from germline, CDR1 is SQVTM and CDR2 is ANQGSEA. CDR3 amino acids: CSAGTGGSEQFF.

The chain combines TRBV28 with TRBJ2-5; there is no DNA to check the TCRdb D call of TRBD1. The CDR3 contains 12 residues. In germline, CDR1 is MDHEN, CDR2 SYDVKM. The CDR3 loop reads CASAPPRGTQYF.

The chain links TRBV27 to TRBJ1-1; TCRdb proposes TRBD1, but this gene call is untestable without DNA. Germline V CDR1 and CDR2: MNHEY, SMNVEV (reference sequence). The CDR3 spans 14 residues. The CDR3 spells CASSLSRTNTEAFF.

The V and J genes are TRBV30 and TRBJ2-6. Germline assignment: CDR1 GTSNPN and CDR2 SVGIG (reference sequence). CDR3 length: 14 residues. The CDR3 loop is CAWSIGAGANVLTF.

The rearrangement links TRBV29-1 to TRBJ2-3; the D call of TRBD2 rests on TCRdb alone, since no DNA is present to check it. The germline gives CDR1 SQVTM, CDR2 ANQGSEA. This CDR3 has 14 residues. The CDR3 reads CSVDWGREADTQYF.

The chain recombines TRBV29-1 with TRBJ2-6; TCRdb selects TRBD1, and the lack of DNA leaves this call unchecked. The CDR3 runs 19 residues. Per germline, CDR1 SQVTM and CDR2 ANQGSEA. CDR3 loop: CSVEVGVGGHHSGANVLTF.

The chain couples TRBV7-9 to TRBJ1-1; the D gene TCRdb calls, TRBD1, cannot be checked with no DNA. Germline V gene data show CDR1 as SEHNR and CDR2 as FQNEAQ (reference sequence). CDR3 length equals 12 residues. The chain's CDR3 is CASSWGGTEAFF. The variable domain in full, with the rest retrieved from reference TRBV7-9 and TRBJ1-1, is DTGVSQNPRHKITKRGQNVTFRCDPISEHNRLYWYRQTLGQGPEFLTYFQNEAQLEKSRLLSDRFSAERPKGSFSTLEIQRTEQGDSAMYLCASSWGGTEAFFGQGTRLTVV.

V gene TRBV20-1 combines with J gene TRBJ2-1; TCRdb returns TRBD2, unconfirmable since there is no DNA. CDR3 length: 19 amino acids. The germline gives CDR1 DFQATT, CDR2 SNEGSKA (reference sequence). CDR3 sequence reads: CSASGTSGVNIRSYNEQFF.

The J gene is TRBJ2-1, the V gene TRBV12-3 or TRBV12-4. The CDR3 is made up of 13 amino acids. The CDR3 protein is CASSKVNYNEQFF.

The CDR3 is CASSPTRPNTGELFF. The V call is TRBV6-5, the J call TRBJ2-2; the D call from TCRdb, TRBD2, cannot be confirmed without DNA. CDR3 size: 15 residues. Germline CDR1 reads MNHEY; CDR2 reads SVGAGI.

The chain couples TRBV20-1 to TRBJ1-2. CDR3 length equals 12 residues. Germline CDR1 DFQATT, CDR2 SNEGSKA (reference sequence). The CDR3 reads CSARDWGEGYTF.

This clonotype is called medium-sized based on its frequency. The chain links TRBV25-1 to TRBJ1-6. This CDR3 is 16 amino acids long. CDR1 is MGHDK and CDR2 is SYGVNS in the germline V gene. This chain's CDR3 is CASSEWVSSYNSPLHF.

The gene calls are TRBV6-5 and TRBJ1-5. The CDR3 sequence is 14 residues long. CDR1 MNHEY and CDR2 SVGAGI come from the germline V gene. CDR3 in amino acids: CASSYSSKYQPQHF.

This rearrangement joins TRBV12-3 or TRBV12-4 to TRBJ2-3; with no DNA, the TCRdb D assignment of TRBD1 cannot be verified. The CDR3 spans 19 residues. CDR3 amino acids: CASSGSGQIKNLYTDTQYF.

The chain couples TRBV28 to TRBJ2-7; TCRdb gives TRBD1 as the D gene, but with no DNA this cannot be confirmed. This CDR3 has 16 residues. Germline lookup yields CDR1 MDHEN and CDR2 SYDVKM. CDR3: CASSPEDRGPSYEQYF.

The rearrangement joins TRBV29-1 to TRBJ2-5; the D call from TCRdb, TRBD2, cannot be confirmed without DNA. The CDR3 runs 15 residues. The V gene's germline CDR1 is SQVTM and CDR2 ANQGSEA. CDR3 amino acids: CSGGDRTRSQETQYF.

The CDR3 is CASSLFEDSYEQYF. This chain joins TRBV28 and TRBJ2-7. This CDR3 spans 14 amino acids. The germline CDR1 and CDR2 sequences are MDHEN and SYDVKM.

This sequence joins TRBV9 and TRBJ2-1; the D call of TRBD2 rests on TCRdb alone, since no DNA is present to check it. This CDR3 is 16 amino acids long. Germline V gene data show CDR1 as SGDLS and CDR2 as YYNGEE. The CDR3 here is CASSASGELGVDEQFF.

The chain has TRBV7-9 and TRBJ2-7; TCRdb lists TRBD1, though no DNA is available to test this call. This CDR3 has 15 amino acids. Per the germline V gene, CDR1 is SEHNR and CDR2 is FQNEAQ (reference sequence). The CDR3: CASSLRVTGSYEQYF.

The chain joins TRBV20-1 to TRBJ2-1; TCRdb designates TRBD1, a call that cannot be tested without DNA. CDR1 DFQATT and CDR2 SNEGSKA come from the germline V gene (reference sequence). The CDR3 consists of 15 residues. The CDR3 loop reads CSAPSQVVSYNEQFF.

The V and J genes are TRBV28 and TRBJ2-1; the TCRdb D gene call, TRBD1, has no DNA to confirm it. CDR1 and CDR2 from the germline V gene are MDHEN and SYDVKM. This CDR3 comprises 20 residues. CDR3 in amino acids: CASSVLTGVQAGRSYNEQFF.

This chain uses TRBV18 with TRBJ1-4; lacking DNA, the TRBD1 call made by TCRdb goes unchecked. This CDR3 spans 18 amino acids. CDR1 is KGHSH and CDR2 is LQKENI in the germline V gene. The CDR3 spells CASSPVRDRYPTNEKLFF.

The CDR3 here is CASSQAPSGTGGFDEQYF. This chain joins TRBV4-2 and TRBJ2-7; TCRdb proposes TRBD1, but this gene call is untestable without DNA. There are 18 residues in the CDR3. The germline gives CDR1 LGHNA, CDR2 YNFKEQ.

V gene TRBV7-9 combines with J gene TRBJ2-3; the TCRdb call, TRBD1, lacks DNA for checking. Germline lookup yields CDR1 SEHNR and CDR2 FQNEAQ (reference sequence). This CDR3 contains 16 residues. The CDR3 sequence: CASTSSDRGVSDTQYF. Supplemented by reference TRBV7-9 and TRBJ2-3, the full variable domain reads DTGVSQNPRHKITKRGQNVTFRCDPISEHNRLYWYRQTLGQGPEFLTYFQNEAQLEKSRLLSDRFSAERPKGSFSTLEIQRTEQGDSAMYLCASTSSDRGVSDTQYFGPGTRLTVL.

The chain is built from TRBV3-1 and TRBJ1-1; there is no DNA to check the TCRdb D call of TRBD1. The germline gives CDR1 LGHDT, CDR2 YNNKEL (reference sequence). The CDR3 sequence is 15 residues long. This CDR3 reads CASSQWGQGASEAFF.

The chain carries TRBV27 and TRBJ2-1; the D call from TCRdb, TRBD1, cannot be confirmed without DNA. Germline CDR1 and CDR2: MNHEY and SMNVEV (reference sequence). The CDR3 has 16 amino acids. The chain's CDR3 is CASSLPQARSYNEQFF.